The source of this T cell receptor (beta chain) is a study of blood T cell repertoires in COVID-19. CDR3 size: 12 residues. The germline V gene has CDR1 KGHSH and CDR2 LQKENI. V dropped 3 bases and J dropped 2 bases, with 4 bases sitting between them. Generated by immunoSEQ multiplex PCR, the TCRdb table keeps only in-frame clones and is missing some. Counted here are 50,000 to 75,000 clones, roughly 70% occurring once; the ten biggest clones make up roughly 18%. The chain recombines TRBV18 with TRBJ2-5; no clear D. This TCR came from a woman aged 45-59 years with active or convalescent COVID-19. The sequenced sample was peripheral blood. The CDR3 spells CASSPSQETQYF. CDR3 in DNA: TGTGCCAGCTCACCCTCTCAAGAGACCCAGTACTTC.